The 19 T cell receptor beta chains listed next were all sequenced from one sample in a study of STAT5B mutations in CD4+ large granular lymphocyte leukemia. Clones were read by immunoSEQ multiplex PCR, and TCRdb kept only the in-frame ones, dropping some. The sample consists of around 37,000 clones, 75% to 85% of them appearing once. The sequenced sample consisted of CD4+ T cells from blood buffy coats. These receptors originate from a human donor in good health.

The chain has TRBV12-1 and TRBJ2-7. TRBV12-1 is annotated as a pseudogene. CDR3 length: 16 amino acids. In DNA, the CDR3 is TGTGCCAGCAGCTTCCCACCCGACCTGCTTCTTTACGAGCAGTACTTC. The encoded protein is CASSFPPDLLLYEQYF.

The chain couples TRBV5-6 to TRBJ2-1; D gene unclear. Germline values: CDR1 SGHDT, CDR2 YYEEEE. The CDR3 extends over 12 amino acids. V gave up 1 base and J gave up 9 bases, with 8 bases separating them. The CDR3 sequence is CASSLYSGEQFF. DNA for the CDR3: TGTGCCAGCAGCTTGTACTCTGGTGAGCAGTTCTTC. The entire variable domain, with the rest obtained from reference TRBV5-6 and TRBJ2-1, is as follows: DAGVTQSPTHLIKTRGQQVTLRCSPKSGHDTVSWYQQALGQGPQFIFQYYEEEERQRGNFPDRFSGHQFPNYSSELNVNALLLGDSALYLCASSLYSGEQFFGPGTRLTVL.

The chain recombines TRBV7-2 with TRBJ1-5; the match to TRBD1 covers 7 bases. The CDR3 is 14 amino acids. J was trimmed by 2 bases and V by 4 bases; bases with no gene match: 2. Germline loops: CDR1 SGHTA, CDR2 FQGNSA. CDR3 residues: CASSSTGRNQPQHF. DNA of the CDR3: TGTGCCAGCAGCTCGACAGGGCGCAATCAGCCCCAGCATTTT.

The chain carries TRBV5-1 and TRBJ2-3, with 10 bases matching TRBD2. The CDR3 consists of 20 residues. V was clipped by 0 bases and J by 0 bases; unmatched bases: 13. Germline lookup yields CDR1 SGHRS and CDR2 YFSETQ. DNA for the CDR3: TGCGCCAGCAGCTTGGCCGGGGTGGCTAGCGGGAGTGGGAGCACAGATACGCAGTATTTT. Protein: CASSLAGVASGSGSTDTQYF.

The chain combines TRBV7-8 with TRBJ2-5; D perhaps matches TRBD1 (6 bases). Germline assignment: CDR1 SGHVS and CDR2 FQNEAQ. The CDR3 covers 13 residues. V shed 5 bases and J shed 7 bases, with 14 bases lying between them. The CDR3, as DNA: TGTGCCAGCAGCGCTGTTGGGGGCGTGACCCAGTACTTC. This gives the protein CASSAVGGVTQYF.

This rearrangement joins TRBV28 to TRBJ2-3; D is perhaps TRBD2 (5 bases). The V gene's germline CDR1 is MDHEN and CDR2 SYDVKM. V shed 5 bases and J shed 4 bases, with 16 bases lying between them. This CDR3 region has 15 residues. The CDR3 sequence is CASSGGGLRSDTQYF. The CDR3 nucleotides are TGTGCCAGCAGTGGTGGCGGGTTGAGATCAGATACGCAGTATTTT.

This clone has just a few counts. This rearrangement joins TRBV19 to TRBJ1-1; D gene ambiguous. Per germline, CDR1 LNHDA and CDR2 SQIVND (reference sequence). Trimming pared 8 bases from V and 3 bases from J, leaving 16 bases between. The CDR3 has 14 residues. DNA of the CDR3: TGTGCCAGTCGTGTCTGGCGGCAGGACACTGAAGCTTTCTTT. It encodes CASRVWRQDTEAFF.

The chain links TRBV7-2 to TRBJ2-1, with a possible D match to TRBD2 (5 bases). Germline CDR1 reads SGHTA; CDR2 reads FQGNSA. The CDR3 is 18 amino acids. The V gene lost 0 bases and the J gene lost 0 bases, with 15 bases spanning the gap. CDR3 sequence (DNA): TGTGCCAGCAGCTTAGCGCCGGCGGGCCCGTCCTCCTACAATGAGCAGTTCTTC. Translating gives CASSLAPAGPSSYNEQFF.

The chain employs TRBV10-3 and TRBJ1-6; 7 bases line up with TRBD1. There are 15 residues in the CDR3. V dropped 6 bases and J dropped 6; count of bases not matched to a gene: 8. Germline V CDR1 and CDR2: ENHRY, SYGVKD. The CDR3 spells CAISSAGTANSPLHF. CDR3 bases: TGTGCCATCAGCTCCGCCGGGACAGCTAATTCACCCCTCCACTTT.

This clone was seen a few times. This chain connects TRBV10-3 to TRBJ2-2, with unresolved D. V lost 2 bases to trimming and J lost 0 bases, with 7 bases between them. CDR3 length equals 15 residues. Germline CDR1 ENHRY, CDR2 SYGVKD. Here the CDR3 DNA reads TGTGCCATCAGTGAGCGCAGGTCGAACACCGGGGAGCTGTTTTTT. Encoded protein: CAISERRSNTGELFF.

This clone has more than one count but fewer than ten. The V and J genes are TRBV5-1 and TRBJ2-2; D ambiguous. Germline CDR1 is SGHRS and CDR2 is YFSETQ. The CDR3 runs to 13 residues. V was cut by 6 bases and J by 7 bases, with 13 bases left in between. DNA of the CDR3: TGCGCCAGCAATCCCGATAGGGACGGGGAGCTGTTTTTT. This sequence encodes CASNPDRDGELFF.

The chain combines TRBV4-3 with TRBJ2-1; 11 bases line up with TRBD2. The CDR3 totals 16 residues. Germline CDR1 reads LGHNA; CDR2 reads YSLEER. Unmatched junction bases numbered 4, after V lost 2 bases and J lost 4 bases. The CDR3 coding sequence is TGCGCCAGCAGCCAACAACTAGCGGGAGAATACAATGAGCAGTTCTTC. It is translated as CASSQQLAGEYNEQFF.

This rearrangement joins TRBV6-6 to TRBJ1-5, with a weak D call TRBD1 (5 bases). V was cut by 7 bases and J by 0 bases, with 10 bases left in between. CDR3 length equals 14 residues. Germline V gene sequence: CDR1 MNHNY, CDR2 SVGAGI (reference sequence). The DNA for the CDR3 is TGTGCCAGCAACATGGGGGATAGCAATCAGCCCCAGCATTTT. This gives the protein CASNMGDSNQPQHF.

This chain joins TRBV4-3 and TRBJ2-7; weak D call: TRBD2 (5 bases). Between the trimmed V and J ends, which lost 3 bases and 3 bases, there was a span of 15 bases. The V gene's germline CDR1 is LGHNA and CDR2 YSLEER. The CDR3 totals 15 residues. CDR3 DNA: TGCGCCAGCAGCCAGATTACAGCGGCGGGCTACGAGCAGTACTTC. It yields the protein CASSQITAAGYEQYF.

V is TRBV10-3 and J is TRBJ2-7; 10 nucleotides align to TRBD1. This CDR3 is 17 amino acids long. CDR1 is ENHRY and CDR2 is SYGVKD in the germline V gene. The V gene end was trimmed by 6 bases and the J gene end by 1 base; junction bases not matched to a gene: 12. The CDR3 DNA reads TGTGCCATCAGGGGTAACTTCCGGGACAGGGGATCCTACGAGCAGTACTTC. This encodes CAIRGNFRDRGSYEQYF.

The V call is TRBV7-9, the J call TRBJ2-6; 9 bases map to TRBD1. The CDR3 has 17 residues. With V trimmed by 5 bases and J by 2 bases, 7 bases remained unmatched. Germline lookup yields CDR1 SEHNR and CDR2 FQNEAQ (reference sequence). CDR3 sequence: CASSPRRTGAGANVLTF. CDR3 nucleotide sequence: TGTGCCAGCAGCCCACGACGGACAGGGGCTGGGGCCAACGTCCTGACTTTC.

The CDR3 region is CASSPGLAAGQGKFF. The CDR3 DNA follows: TGTGCCAGCTCACCAGGACTAGCGGCCGGGCAAGGGAAGTTCTTC. The chain employs TRBV18 and TRBJ2-1; 10 positions agree with TRBD2. V lost 2 bases and J lost 14; bases outside the gene matches: 12. This CDR3 is built from 15 residues. Germline assignment: CDR1 KGHSH and CDR2 LQKENI.

This chain joins TRBV29-1 and TRBJ2-5; D may be TRBD2 (7 bases). The V gene's germline CDR1 is SQVTM and CDR2 ANQGSEA. Trimming shortened V by 4 bases and J by 5 bases, and 14 bases separated the two germline ends. The CDR3 runs to 13 residues. CDR3 in DNA: TGCAGCGTTGTTTTGGGGGGGCACGAGACCCAGTACTTC. This codes for CSVVLGGHETQYF.

J is TRBJ2-4 and V is TRBV11-2, with D uncertain. CDR3 length: 12 amino acids. The ends were cut back, 0 bases at V and 5 bases at J, with 2 bases in the middle. Germline V lookup: CDR1 SGHAT, CDR2 FQNNGV. CDR3 sequence: CASSLDQNIQYF. The CDR3 DNA sequence: TGTGCCAGCAGCTTAGACCAAAACATTCAGTACTTC.